Each of the 9 T cell receptor beta chains below was sequenced from the same sample in a study of blood T cells in healthy people across ages. It was with a sample-barcoded 5' primer and a J-beta primer mix that a second PCR of roughly 6 to 11 cycles was run. TCRdb reanalysed the 5' RACE reads using MiXCR and keeps one entry per CDR3 protein. Among approximately 1,000,000 distinct CDR3 sequences listed, roughly two fifths were seen once. Source material: blood. These receptor sequences come from a young man in good health.

Concerning this clonotype itself: The germline gene is not matched at one end of the junction; a read error may be the cause. The gene calls are TRBV27 and TRBJ2-5; the match to TRBD1 covers 9 bases. This CDR3 region has 15 residues. Germline CDR1 is MNHEY and CDR2 is SMNVEV (reference sequence). CDR3 amino acids: CASSSGTGSAETRYF. CDR3 DNA sequence: TGTGCCAGCAGTTCGGGGACAGGGTCAGCAGAGACCCGGTACTTC.

The chain couples TRBV15 to TRBJ1-4, with D hard to call. The V and J ends lost 0 bases and 4 bases respectively, with 12 bases between them. There are 16 residues in the CDR3. Germline V gene data show CDR1 as LNHNV and CDR2 as YYDKDF (reference sequence). CDR3 sequence: CATSRDRAENNEKLFF. The DNA of the CDR3 is TGTGCCACCAGCAGAGATCGGGCAGAAAATAATGAAAAACTGTTTTTT.

The chain couples TRBV21-1 to TRBJ2-2; the table calls TRBD2, which could not be checked here. TRBV21-1 is annotated as a pseudogene. The CDR3 consists of 19 residues. This chain's CDR3 is CASSKDRLAGDLRGGELFF. The CDR3 region has the DNA TGTGCCAGCAGCAAGGATCGACTAGCGGGGGATCTTAGAGGAGGGGAGCTGTTTTTT.

The chain joins TRBV6-1 to TRBJ1-6; 7 nucleotides agree with TRBD1. The CDR3 has 13 residues. Germline-derived CDR1 and CDR2 are MNHNS and SASEGT. Trimming removed 1 base from V and 12 bases from J; junction bases left unmatched: 3. CDR3 sequence reads: CASSEGQGGPLHF. The DNA for the CDR3 is TGTGCCAGCAGTGAAGGACAGGGAGGACCCCTCCACTTT.

The chain combines TRBV27 with TRBJ1-1; 10 bases are shared with TRBD1. The CDR3 totals 17 residues. Germline assignment: CDR1 MNHEY and CDR2 SMNVEV (reference sequence). V trimming: 5 bases; J trimming: 0 bases; junction bases outside the gene matches: 9. Here the CDR3 DNA reads TGTGCCAGCAGTCCCCGACAGGGGGCTCGGGTGAACACTGAAGCTTTCTTT. It translates to CASSPRQGARVNTEAFF.

The genes are TRBV12-3 or TRBV12-4 and TRBJ1-2; TRBD1 aligns across 8 bases. V lost 4 bases, J lost 7 bases, and 14 bases stayed unmatched. This CDR3 has 16 residues. The CDR3 region has the DNA TGTGCCAGCAGTTCAGGGGGCGCTTCCCAACGGGGTGGCTACACCTTC. It encodes CASSSGGASQRGGYTF.

This chain links TRBV12-3 or TRBV12-4 with TRBJ2-3, with 16 bases identical to TRBD2. V gave up 5 bases and J gave up 3 bases; unmatched junction bases: 8. This CDR3 region has 18 residues. The CDR3 protein is CASSRGTSGGAPTDTQYF. The CDR3 DNA reads as TGTGCCAGCAGTCGAGGGACTAGCGGGGGGGCCCCTACAGATACGCAGTATTTT.

This clonotype was detected only a few times. The chain couples TRBV12-3 or TRBV12-4 to TRBJ1-1; D remains unclear. Trimming cost V 6 bases and J 11 bases, with 13 bases left between them. The CDR3 is made up of 11 amino acids. The CDR3 region is CASRSGIEAFF. CDR3 bases: TGTGCCAGCAGGTCGGGGATCGAGGCTTTCTTT.

The chain couples TRBV12-5 to TRBJ2-7; D may be TRBD1 or TRBD2 (5 bases each). Gene TRBJ2-5 matches the end of the DNA better, so the J call may be wrong. The CDR3 covers 14 residues. Looked up from germline, CDR1 is LGHNT and CDR2 is FRNRAP. CDR3 region: CASGPQGRLETQYF. CDR3 DNA sequence: TGTGCTAGTGGCCCCCAGGGACGATTGGAGACCCAGTACTTC.